Shown below are 15 T cell receptor beta chains from a single sample sequenced in a study of T cells expressing NK-cell markers. TCRdb reprocessed the 5' RACE reads; each CDR3 protein has one entry and no DNA is given. The sample includes some 140,000 distinct CDR3 sequences. The sequencing sample was made of blood T cells: a sorted CD56 or NKG2C T cell subset, CD4+ or CD8+ T cells, or bulk PBMC T cells (not recorded which). These receptors all stem from a woman aged 50 to 65 in good health.

The genes are TRBV7-9 and TRBJ2-3; there is no DNA to check the TCRdb D call of TRBD1. Germline V CDR1 and CDR2: SEHNR, FQNEAQ (reference sequence). This CDR3 is built from 15 residues. Here the CDR3 reads CASSSVGGPTDTQYF.

The chain links TRBV5-1 to TRBJ2-3; absent DNA, TCRdb's TRBD2 call cannot be checked. The CDR3 extends over 14 amino acids. Germline V gives CDR1 SGHRS, CDR2 YFSETQ. Here the CDR3 reads CASTPGPRTDTQYF.

The genes are TRBV27 and TRBJ1-2. The CDR3 is 15 amino acids. Germline loops: CDR1 MNHEY, CDR2 SMNVEV (reference sequence). CDR3 sequence reads: CASSPIWTANYGYTF.

The chain recombines TRBV7-9 with TRBJ2-7. CDR3 length: 16 amino acids. Germline V gene sequence: CDR1 SEHNR, CDR2 FQNEAQ (reference sequence). CDR3 sequence: CASRDLVLDSSYEQYF.

The genes are TRBV12-3 or TRBV12-4 and TRBJ2-1; as DNA is missing, the TRBD2 call by TCRdb cannot be tested. The CDR3 totals 15 residues. The CDR3 region is CASSLSGEWGNEQFF.

The chain links TRBV24-1 to TRBJ2-2. This CDR3 is built from 14 residues. Germline CDR1 and CDR2: KGHDR and SFDVKD. This CDR3 is CATSEQPRNGELFF.

The chain uses TRBV29-1 and TRBJ2-5. The CDR3 has 11 residues. CDR1 is SQVTM and CDR2 is ANQGSEA in the germline V gene. CDR3 sequence: CSVVSQETQYF.

The V gene is TRBV5-5, the J gene TRBJ2-2; as DNA is missing, the TRBD1 call by TCRdb cannot be tested. From germline, CDR1 is SGHKS and CDR2 YYEKEE (reference sequence). CDR3 size: 13 residues. This CDR3 reads CASSQGYTGELFF.

The V call is TRBV10-3, the J call TRBJ1-2; TCRdb calls TRBD1, which cannot be checked without DNA. This CDR3 spans 13 amino acids. Germline CDR1 is ENHRY and CDR2 is SYGVKD. The CDR3 sequence: CAITGTGIYGYTF.

This chain uses TRBV12-3 or TRBV12-4 with TRBJ1-1. CDR3 length: 14 residues. The CDR3 sequence is CASSYSLGNTEAFF.

This chain uses TRBV5-5 with TRBJ2-5; checking the TCRdb D call of TRBD2 is not possible without DNA. Per germline, CDR1 SGHKS and CDR2 YYEKEE (reference sequence). CDR3 size: 17 residues. Here the CDR3 reads CASSRLAGAILQETQYF.

The genes are TRBV5-6 and TRBJ1-5; TCRdb selects TRBD1, and the lack of DNA leaves this call unchecked. CDR1 and CDR2 from the germline V gene are SGHDT and YYEEEE. The CDR3 has 15 residues. CDR3 amino acids: CASSFRDTYNQPQHF.

This chain joins TRBV2 and TRBJ2-3; TCRdb designates TRBD2, a call that cannot be tested without DNA. The germline CDR1 and CDR2 sequences are SNHLY and FYNNEI. The CDR3 sequence is 16 residues long. The CDR3 loop reads CASRGTSGRTADTQYF. The full variable domain, completed using reference TRBV2 and TRBJ2-3, is EPEVTQTPSHQVTQMGQEVILRCVPISNHLYFYWYRQILGQKVEFLVSFYNNEISEKSEIFDDQFSVERPDGSNFTLKIRSTKLEDSAMYFCASRGTSGRTADTQYFGPGTRLTVL.

V gene TRBV6-2 or TRBV6-3 combines with J gene TRBJ1-2; the TCRdb call, TRBD1, lacks DNA for checking. The CDR3 consists of 14 residues. Germline V lookup: CDR1 MNHEY, CDR2 SVGEGT. CDR3: CASSYSTPGAGYTF.

J is TRBJ2-7 and V is TRBV20-1. CDR1 and CDR2 (germline): DFQATT, SNEGSKA (reference sequence). The CDR3 contains 14 residues. CDR3 residues: CSARLLGVRYEQYF.